Following are 9 T cell receptor beta chains from one sample sequenced in a study of vaccination and CD4 T cells after COVID-19. At the Johns Hopkins FTIC core, DNA taken from cultured CD4+ T cells was sequenced by way of the Oncomine TCR Beta short-read assay. Using its own MiXCR run on the PCR reads, TCRdb lists one record per CDR3 protein. The sample lists fewer than 6,000 distinct CDR3 sequences; roughly 45% were seen once. The antigens of these receptors remain unknown. The treatment: approximately 10-day PBMC culture with coronavirus spike peptide pools or control peptides (ViraFEST assay). The specimen was CD4+ T cells from blood, cultured in vitro. These receptor sequences come from a human donor who had recovered from COVID-19.

The rearrangement joins TRBV6-1 to TRBJ1-5; 7 bases agree with TRBD1. The CDR3 sequence is 14 residues long. The J segment lost 5 bases and the V segment lost 6 bases, leaving 7 bases of the junction unmatched. The germline gives CDR1 MNHNS, CDR2 SASEGT. The CDR3, as DNA: TGTGCCAGCAGACCTTTAGGGGGCCATCAGCCCCAGCATTTT. Translation gives CASRPLGGHQPQHF.

This clonotype was recorded a few times. V and J are TRBV10-3 and TRBJ2-5, with no clear D. The ends were cut back, 4 bases at V and 2 bases at J, with 11 bases in the middle. Germline assignment: CDR1 ENHRY and CDR2 SYGVKD. This CDR3 is built from 14 residues. The CDR3 bases are TGTGCCATCAGTGCCTTAGCAGCTCAAGAGACCCAGTACTTC. Amino acid sequence: CAISALAAQETQYF.

This clonotype occurred a few times. The J gene is TRBJ1-2, the V gene TRBV7-2, with TRBD1 identical over 7 bases. The germline CDR1 and CDR2 sequences are SGHTA and FQGNSA. Trimming at V came to 4 bases and at J to 4 bases, leaving 15 bases not matched to a gene. The CDR3 runs 17 residues. The CDR3: CASSSNSKGGRGYGYTF. CDR3 in DNA: TGTGCCAGCAGCTCCAATTCGAAAGGGGGCCGGGGCTATGGCTACACCTTC.

This clonotype turned up a few times. The gene calls are TRBV11-2 and TRBJ1-4, with 10 bases fitting TRBD1. The V and J ends lost 5 bases and 7 bases, in that order; junction bases with no gene match: 13. Germline CDR1 is SGHAT and CDR2 is FQNNGV. This CDR3 region has 17 residues. In DNA form, the CDR3 reads TGTGCCAGCAGCCCTCCGGGACAGGGGAAGATCGGTGAAAAACTGTTTTTT. It translates to CASSPPGQGKIGEKLFF.

The chain carries TRBV6-4 and TRBJ1-4, with D tentatively TRBD1 (5 bases). The CDR3 length is 18 residues. The germline V gene has CDR1 MRHNA and CDR2 SNTAGT. V was pared by 4 bases and J by 7 bases, with 25 bases between. CDR3 residues: CASSAEPTTGARGEKLFF. CDR3 sequence (DNA): TGTGCCAGCAGTGCCGAACCGACTACCGGGGCGAGGGGTGAAAAACTGTTTTTT.

This clonotype was picked up a small number of times. The J gene is TRBJ2-2, the V gene TRBV7-9; D is perhaps TRBD2 (6 bases). Germline V lookup: CDR1 SEHNR, CDR2 FQNEAQ (reference sequence). The germline V and J ends were trimmed by 5 bases and 1 base, with 17 bases remaining between them. The CDR3 contains 17 residues. CDR3 region: CASSILRWGENTGELFF. CDR3 nucleotide sequence: TGTGCCAGCAGCATCCTCCGGTGGGGGGAGAACACCGGGGAGCTGTTTTTT.

The J gene is TRBJ2-5, the V gene TRBV7-2; D remains ambiguous. The germline V and J ends were trimmed by 1 base and 5 bases, with 8 bases remaining between them. The germline V gene encodes CDR1 SGHTA and CDR2 FQGNSA. The CDR3 has 13 amino acids. The CDR3 sequence: CASSLGATETQYF. The CDR3 DNA reads as TGTGCCAGCAGCTTAGGGGCCACGGAGACCCAGTACTTC.

This clonotype turned up a few times. The germline gene is not matched at one end of the junction; a read error may be the cause. The V and J genes are TRBV11-2 and TRBJ1-1; a weak D match, TRBD1 (6 bases). Germline values: CDR1 SGHAT, CDR2 FQNNGV. CDR3 length: 13 amino acids. CDR3 bases: TGTGCCAGCAGCTCGAATTTGGGACACCGGAGCAGCTTT. Translation: CASSSNLGHRSSF.

This clonotype was counted only a few times. V gene TRBV7-8 combines with J gene TRBJ1-4, with TRBD1 as a possible D gene (6 bases). The CDR3 has 15 residues. Deletions cut 1 base from V and 5 bases from J, with 11 bases between. Germline V lookup: CDR1 SGHVS, CDR2 FQNEAQ. The CDR3 DNA is TGTGCCAGCAGCTTAGGTCAGGGGCCGAATGAAAAACTGTTTTTT. It specifies CASSLGQGPNEKLFF. Full variable domain (missing parts from reference TRBV7-8 and TRBJ1-4): GAGVSQSPRYKVAKRGQDVALRCDPISGHVSLFWYQQALGQGPEFLTYFQNEAQLDKSGLPSDRFFAERPEGSVSTLKIQRTQQEDSAVYLCASSLGQGPNEKLFFGSGTQLSVL.